The 7 T cell receptor beta chains listed next were all sequenced from one sample in a study of blood T cell repertoires in COVID-19. This table comes from immunoSEQ multiplex PCR, and its TCRdb copy is limited to in-frame clones, with some not included. The repertoire holds approximately 300,000 clones, with 90% as singletons. The specimen was PBMCs or T cells enriched from blood (not recorded which). These receptors were obtained from a young woman with acute COVID-19.

The DNA for the CDR3 is TGTGCCAGCAGCTTGTTTAATGGCAATCAGCCCCAGCATTTT. This encodes CASSLFNGNQPQHF. The genes are TRBV5-6 and TRBJ1-5; no reliable D call. Trimming shortened V by 1 base and J by 2 bases, and 7 bases separated the two germline ends. CDR3 size: 14 residues. The germline V gene has CDR1 SGHDT and CDR2 YYEEEE.

V gene TRBV28 combines with J gene TRBJ2-7, with D possibly TRBD1 on 6 matching bases. This CDR3 contains 12 residues. The V and J ends lost 3 bases and 9 bases respectively, with 12 bases between them. Germline CDR1 and CDR2: MDHEN and SYDVKM. DNA for the CDR3: TGTGCCAGCAGTTTTTCGGTAGGGGGGCAGTACTTC. It encodes CASSFSVGGQYF.

The chain has TRBV14 and TRBJ2-7; D not certain. Trimming took off 1 base at V and 12 bases at J, with 13 bases between the two ends. Per the germline V gene, CDR1 is SGHDN and CDR2 is FVKESK. CDR3 length: 12 amino acids. DNA for the CDR3: TGTGCCAGCAGCCAAGGAGACACAAGGCGGTACTTC. Translated, it gives CASSQGDTRRYF.

The genes are TRBV7-9 and TRBJ2-5; possibly TRBD2 for D (5 bases). The germline V gene encodes CDR1 SEHNR and CDR2 FQNEAQ (reference sequence). V was shortened by 5 bases and J by 5 bases, with 6 bases between the two germline ends. The CDR3 length is 11 residues. The CDR3 reads CASSTGETQYF. The DNA for the CDR3 is TGTGCCAGCAGCACGGGGGAGACCCAGTACTTC.

V is TRBV12-3 or TRBV12-4 and J is TRBJ1-1, with TRBD1 matching over 7 bases. CDR3 length: 12 amino acids. J gave up 6 bases and V 8 bases, and 6 bases lay outside the gene matches. CDR3 sequence: CASHLGGAEAFF. For the CDR3, the DNA is TGTGCCAGCCATTTAGGGGGCGCTGAAGCTTTCTTT.

The chain uses TRBV29-1 and TRBJ1-1, with TRBD1 as a possible D gene (6 bases). V was shortened by 6 bases and J by 3 bases, with 11 bases between the two germline ends. The CDR3 has 12 amino acids. CDR1 and CDR2 from the germline V gene are SQVTM and ANQGSEA. The DNA of the CDR3 is TGCAGCGTCCAACCAGGGGACACTGAAGCTTTCTTT. As protein: CSVQPGDTEAFF.

V and J are TRBV28 and TRBJ1-5, with a possible D match to TRBD1 (6 bases). The CDR3 runs to 12 residues. V was shortened by 7 bases and J by 7 bases, with 11 bases between the two germline ends. The V gene's germline CDR1 is MDHEN and CDR2 SYDVKM. CDR3 residues: CASTRDNQPQHF. CDR3 bases: TGTGCCAGCACCAGGGACAACCAGCCCCAGCATTTT.